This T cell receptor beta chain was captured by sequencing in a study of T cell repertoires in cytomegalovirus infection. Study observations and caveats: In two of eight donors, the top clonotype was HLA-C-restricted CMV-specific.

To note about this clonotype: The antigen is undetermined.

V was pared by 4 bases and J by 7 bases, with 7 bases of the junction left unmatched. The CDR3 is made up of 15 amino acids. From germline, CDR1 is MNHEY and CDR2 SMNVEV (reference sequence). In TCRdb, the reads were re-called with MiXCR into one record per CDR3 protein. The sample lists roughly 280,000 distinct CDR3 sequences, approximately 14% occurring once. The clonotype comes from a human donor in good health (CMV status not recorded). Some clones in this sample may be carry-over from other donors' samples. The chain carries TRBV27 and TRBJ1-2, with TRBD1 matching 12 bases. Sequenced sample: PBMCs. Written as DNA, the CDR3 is TGTGCCAGCAGTTCCCGGGGACAGGGGGCGGTTGGCTACACCTTC. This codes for CASSSRGQGAVGYTF.